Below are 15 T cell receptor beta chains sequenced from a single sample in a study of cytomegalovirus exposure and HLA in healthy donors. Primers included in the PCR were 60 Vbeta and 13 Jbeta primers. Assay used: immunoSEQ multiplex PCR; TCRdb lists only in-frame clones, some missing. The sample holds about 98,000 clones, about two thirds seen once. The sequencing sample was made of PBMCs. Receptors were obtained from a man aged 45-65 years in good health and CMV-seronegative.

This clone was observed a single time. CDR3 DNA sequence: TGTGCCAGCAGCGGGGAGCTCAGGGGATCTAGTGGGAACACTGAAGCTTTCTTT. Its translation is CASSGELRGSSGNTEAFF. The J gene is TRBJ1-1, the V gene TRBV9; tentative D call: TRBD1 (6 bases). Trimming cost V 3 bases and J 1 base, with 22 bases left between them. The CDR3 spans 18 residues. Germline assignment: CDR1 SGDLS and CDR2 YYNGEE.

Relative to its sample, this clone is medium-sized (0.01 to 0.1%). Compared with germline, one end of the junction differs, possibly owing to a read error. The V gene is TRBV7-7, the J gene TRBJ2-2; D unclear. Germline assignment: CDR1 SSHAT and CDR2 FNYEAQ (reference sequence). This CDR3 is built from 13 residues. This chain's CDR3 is CASSSSTTGELFF. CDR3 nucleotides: TGTGCTAGCAGCAGTAGTACCACCGGGGAGCTGTTTTTT.

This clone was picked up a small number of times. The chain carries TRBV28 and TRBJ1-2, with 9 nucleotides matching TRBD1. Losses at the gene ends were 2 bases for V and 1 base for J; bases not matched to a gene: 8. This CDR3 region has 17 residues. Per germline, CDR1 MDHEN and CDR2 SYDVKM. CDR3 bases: TGTGCCAGCAGTTTAGGATTTTGGACAGGGGATAACTATGGCTACACCTTC. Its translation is CASSLGFWTGDNYGYTF.

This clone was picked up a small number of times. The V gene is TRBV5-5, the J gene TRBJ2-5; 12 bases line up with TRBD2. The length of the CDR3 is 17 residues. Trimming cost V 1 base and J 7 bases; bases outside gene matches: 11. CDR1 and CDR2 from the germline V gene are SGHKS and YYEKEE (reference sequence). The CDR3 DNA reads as TGTGCCAGCAGCTTGAGACTAGCGGGGGCCAGGGACGGGACCCAGTACTTC. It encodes CASSLRLAGARDGTQYF.

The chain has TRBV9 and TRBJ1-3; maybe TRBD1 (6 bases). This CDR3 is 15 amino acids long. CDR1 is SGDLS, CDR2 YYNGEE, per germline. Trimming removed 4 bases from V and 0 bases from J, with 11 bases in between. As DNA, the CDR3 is TGTGCCAGCAGCCCTCGGACAGACTCTGGAAACACCATATATTTT. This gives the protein CASSPRTDSGNTIYF.

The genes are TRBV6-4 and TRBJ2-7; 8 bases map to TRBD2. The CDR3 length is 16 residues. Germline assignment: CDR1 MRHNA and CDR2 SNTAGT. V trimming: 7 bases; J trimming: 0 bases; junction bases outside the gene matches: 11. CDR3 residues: CASNEGGGPSSYEQYF. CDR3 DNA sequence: TGTGCCAGCAATGAGGGCGGGGGGCCGAGCTCCTACGAGCAGTACTTC.

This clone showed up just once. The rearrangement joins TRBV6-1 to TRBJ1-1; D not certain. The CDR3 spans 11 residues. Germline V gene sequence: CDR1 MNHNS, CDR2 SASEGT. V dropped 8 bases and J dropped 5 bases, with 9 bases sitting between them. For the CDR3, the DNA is TGTGCCAGCGCGACTCCTACTGAAGCTTTCTTT. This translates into CASATPTEAFF.

CDR3 nucleotide sequence: TGCGCCAGCAGCTTTCACATGCCCACTGAAGCTTTCTTT. It yields the protein CASSFHMPTEAFF. The chain is built from TRBV5-1 and TRBJ1-1; no reliable D call. This CDR3 is 13 amino acids long. V lost 2 bases and J lost 4, with 9 bases in between. CDR1 SGHRS and CDR2 YFSETQ come from the germline V gene.

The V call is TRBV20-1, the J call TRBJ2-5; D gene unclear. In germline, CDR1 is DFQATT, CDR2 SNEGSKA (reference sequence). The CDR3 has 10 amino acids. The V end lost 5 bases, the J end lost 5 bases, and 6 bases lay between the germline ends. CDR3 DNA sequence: TGCAGTGCTGAGGTTGAGACCCAGTACTTC. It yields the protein CSAEVETQYF.

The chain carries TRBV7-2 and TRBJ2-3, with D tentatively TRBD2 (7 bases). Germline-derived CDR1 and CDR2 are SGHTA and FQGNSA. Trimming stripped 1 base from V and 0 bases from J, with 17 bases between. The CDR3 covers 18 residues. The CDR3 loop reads CASSLGLGGGSSTDTQYF. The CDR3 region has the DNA TGTGCCAGCAGCTTAGGGCTAGGGGGGGGCTCTAGCACAGATACGCAGTATTTT.

In DNA, the CDR3 is TGTGCCAGCAGTCTCACGGGGACTCCCAGCTCCTACGAGCAGTACTTC. Its translation: CASSLTGTPSSYEQYF. This chain joins TRBV27 and TRBJ2-7; possibly TRBD2 for D (6 bases). This CDR3 is built from 16 residues. V lost 5 bases and J lost 0, with 17 bases in between. Germline V gene lookup returns CDR1 MNHEY and CDR2 SMNVEV (reference sequence).

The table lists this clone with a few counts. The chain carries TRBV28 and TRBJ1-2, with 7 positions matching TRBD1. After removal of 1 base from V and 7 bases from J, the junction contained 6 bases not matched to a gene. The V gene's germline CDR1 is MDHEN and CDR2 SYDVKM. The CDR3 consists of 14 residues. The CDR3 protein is CASSLSGGVGGYTF. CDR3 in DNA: TGTGCCAGCAGTTTATCAGGGGGTGTGGGTGGCTACACCTTC.

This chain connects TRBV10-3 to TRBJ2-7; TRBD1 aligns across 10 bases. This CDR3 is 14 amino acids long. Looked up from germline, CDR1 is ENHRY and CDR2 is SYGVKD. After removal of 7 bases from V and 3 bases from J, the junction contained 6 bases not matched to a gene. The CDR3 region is CAINQGQGFYEQYF. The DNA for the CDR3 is TGTGCCATCAATCAGGGACAGGGGTTCTACGAGCAGTACTTC.

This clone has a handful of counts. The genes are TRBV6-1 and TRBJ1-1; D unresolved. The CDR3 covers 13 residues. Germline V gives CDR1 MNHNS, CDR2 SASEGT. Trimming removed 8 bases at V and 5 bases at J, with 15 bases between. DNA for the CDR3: TGTGCCAGCCCGAGAGGGTTGGGGACTGAAGCTTTCTTT. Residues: CASPRGLGTEAFF.

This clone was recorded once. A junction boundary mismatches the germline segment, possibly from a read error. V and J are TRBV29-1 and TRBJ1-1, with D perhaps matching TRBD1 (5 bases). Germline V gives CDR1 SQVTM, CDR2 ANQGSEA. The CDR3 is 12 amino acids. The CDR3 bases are TGCAGCGTTGTGGAGGGGAACGCTGAAGCTTTCTTT. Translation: CSVVEGNAEAFF.